These 3 T cell receptor beta chains came from one sample sequenced in a study of T cell responses to AZD1222 COVID-19 vaccine. The table came from immunoSEQ multiplex PCR; TCRdb's copy has only in-frame clones and leaves some out. Of 84,000 or so clones detected, about 86% appear once; the ten largest clones hold about 8%. Sequenced material: peripheral blood, taken on day 0 of AZD1222 vaccination. Receptors originate from an adult in good health.

This rearrangement joins TRBV20-1 to TRBJ2-7; D gene uncertain. The ends were cut back, 5 bases at V and 4 bases at J, with 9 bases in the middle. Per germline, CDR1 DFQATT and CDR2 SNEGSKA (reference sequence). There are 11 residues in the CDR3. The CDR3 DNA is TGCAGTGCTTTTTTAGAATACGAGCAGTACTTC. It encodes CSAFLEYEQYF.

V usage is TRBV28 and J usage is TRBJ2-7, with D uncertain. Germline loops: CDR1 MDHEN, CDR2 SYDVKM. V lost 6 bases and J 6 bases, leaving 15 bases between the germline ends. The CDR3 consists of 13 residues. The CDR3 nucleotides are TGTGCCAGCAGCCTACAACCCACCAGCGAGCAGTACTTC. Its translation: CASSLQPTSEQYF.

V gene TRBV28 combines with J gene TRBJ2-1; 7 nucleotides match TRBD1. CDR1 and CDR2 (germline): MDHEN, SYDVKM. This CDR3 has 14 amino acids. The V and J ends lost 4 bases and 2 bases, in that order; junction bases with no gene match: 2. In nucleotides, the CDR3 is TGTGCCAGCAGTTCGCAGGGGGCCTACAATGAGCAGTTCTTC. It translates to CASSSQGAYNEQFF.